Below are 9 T cell receptor beta chains sequenced from a single sample in a study of cytomegalovirus exposure and HLA in healthy donors. Primers: 60 Vbeta forward and 13 Jbeta reverse. Only in-frame clones appear in the TCRdb table, and some are missing; sequencing was by immunoSEQ multiplex PCR. The table lists 55,000 to 70,000 clones, about 74% of them singletons. The sequencing input was PBMCs. Receptor source: a woman aged 55-70 years in good health and CMV-seropositive.

The rearrangement links TRBV5-1 to TRBJ1-3, with TRBD1 matching over 9 bases. This CDR3 is built from 18 residues. Germline CDR1 reads SGHRS; CDR2 reads YFSETQ. The junction had 8 bases not matched to a gene; V was cut back by 0 bases and J by 1 base. The CDR3 loop is CASSLAPDRGLSGNTIYF. As DNA, the CDR3 is TGCGCCAGCAGCTTGGCCCCGGACAGGGGACTTTCTGGAAACACCATATATTTT.

The chain combines TRBV25-1 with TRBJ2-7; possible D gene TRBD1, 5 bases. CDR3 length: 11 residues. CDR1 is MGHDK and CDR2 is SYGVNS in the germline V gene. Trimming cost V 4 bases and J 9 bases, with 10 bases left between them. The DNA of the CDR3 is TGTGCCAGCAGTGGGGGCGGCGGGCAGTACTTC. Translated, it gives CASSGGGGQYF.

This clone was seen just once. The V gene is TRBV7-9, the J gene TRBJ2-7, with a possible D match to TRBD2 (6 bases). Germline V lookup: CDR1 SEHNR, CDR2 FQNEAQ (reference sequence). The ends were cut back, 5 bases at V and 3 bases at J, with 20 bases in the middle. This CDR3 comprises 16 residues. The CDR3 spells CASSPSNSGSNYEQYF. CDR3 bases: TGTGCCAGCAGCCCCAGTAATAGCGGATCGAACTACGAGCAGTACTTC.

The chain carries TRBV2 and TRBJ2-7; D is ambiguous. The CDR3 extends over 13 amino acids. V was clipped by 3 bases and J by 1 base, with 7 bases between them. Germline V CDR1 and CDR2: SNHLY, FYNNEI. For the CDR3, the DNA is TGTGCCAGCAGTGACGACTCATCCTACGAGCAGTACTTC. Translating it yields CASSDDSSYEQYF. The variable domain in full, with the rest retrieved from reference TRBV2 and TRBJ2-7, is EPEVTQTPSHQVTQMGQEVILRCVPISNHLYFYWYRQILGQKVEFLVSFYNNEISEKSEIFDDQFSVERPDGSNFTLKIRSTKLEDSAMYFCASSDDSSYEQYFGPGTRLTVT.

The chain couples TRBV13 to TRBJ2-7; D gene unclear. Germline-derived CDR1 and CDR2 are PRHDT and FYEKMQ (reference sequence). CDR3 length: 13 amino acids. The V and J ends lost 3 bases and 2 bases respectively, with 8 bases between them. The CDR3 nucleotides are TGTGCCAGCAGCTTGTGGCAGGCCTACGAGCAGTACTTC. This encodes CASSLWQAYEQYF. Full variable domain (missing parts from reference TRBV13 and TRBJ2-7): AAGVIQSPRHLIKEKRETATLKCYPIPRHDTVYWYQQGPGQDPQFLISFYEKMQSDKGSIPDRFSAQQFSDYHSELNMSSLELGDSALYFCASSLWQAYEQYFGPGTRLTVT.

This clone showed up just a few times. The chain joins TRBV5-6 to TRBJ2-1, with TRBD2 matching over 12 bases. The CDR3 loop spans 14 amino acids. Trimming at V came to 0 bases and at J to 12 bases, leaving 4 bases not matched to a gene. The germline V gene encodes CDR1 SGHDT and CDR2 YYEEEE. The CDR3 loop reads CASSLASSGRGQFF. The CDR3 region has the DNA TGTGCCAGCAGCTTGGCCTCTAGCGGGAGGGGGCAGTTCTTC.

J is TRBJ1-2 and V is TRBV13, with a possible D match to TRBD1 (5 bases). This CDR3 contains 14 residues. The germline V and J ends were trimmed by 3 bases and 4 bases, with 12 bases remaining between them. Germline CDR1 and CDR2: PRHDT and FYEKMQ (reference sequence). CDR3 DNA: TGTGCCAGCAGCTTTTCCAGGGAAGGCTATGGCTACACCTTC. This gives the protein CASSFSREGYGYTF.

This chain links TRBV19 with TRBJ2-3, with 15 bases aligning to TRBD2. The germline V gene has CDR1 LNHDA and CDR2 SQIVND (reference sequence). The CDR3 totals 15 residues. V lost 3 bases, J lost 9 bases, and 4 bases stayed unmatched. The CDR3 here is CASSMGLAGGNTQYF. In nucleotides, the CDR3 is TGTGCCAGTAGTATGGGACTAGCGGGAGGTAACACGCAGTATTTT.

Of note for this clone: The same CDR3 arises from other DNA sequences in this sample as well. The gene calls are TRBV18 and TRBJ1-1; a possible D gene is TRBD1 (6 bases). Trimming pared 3 bases from V and 2 bases from J, leaving 10 bases between. Per germline, CDR1 KGHSH and CDR2 LQKENI. CDR3 size: 14 residues. CDR3 nucleotide sequence: TGTGCCAGCTCACCCCAGGGGCTTAACACTGAAGCTTTCTTT. Translating gives CASSPQGLNTEAFF.